This TCR beta chain was profiled in a study of blood T cell repertoires in COVID-19. Whole-study context: Sources were T cells, B-cell-depleted T cells, or PBMCs; the material itself was cDNA or gDNA.

TCRdb's copy holds only in-frame clones and misses some; the assay was immunoSEQ multiplex PCR. The data hold 250,000 to 300,000 clones, with about 90% observed a single time. CDR3 length equals 16 residues. Sequenced sample: peripheral blood. V and J are TRBV21-1 and TRBJ2-3; TRBD2, the D gene given by the table, was not confirmed from the DNA. TRBV21-1 represents a pseudogene. The TCR comes from a woman in her twenties or thirties with COVID-19, enrolled during active disease. CDR3 coding DNA: TGTGCCAGCCCCCATCGAGGGTCCCGGGGCACAGATACGCAGTATTTT. Its translation is CASPHRGSRGTDTQYF.